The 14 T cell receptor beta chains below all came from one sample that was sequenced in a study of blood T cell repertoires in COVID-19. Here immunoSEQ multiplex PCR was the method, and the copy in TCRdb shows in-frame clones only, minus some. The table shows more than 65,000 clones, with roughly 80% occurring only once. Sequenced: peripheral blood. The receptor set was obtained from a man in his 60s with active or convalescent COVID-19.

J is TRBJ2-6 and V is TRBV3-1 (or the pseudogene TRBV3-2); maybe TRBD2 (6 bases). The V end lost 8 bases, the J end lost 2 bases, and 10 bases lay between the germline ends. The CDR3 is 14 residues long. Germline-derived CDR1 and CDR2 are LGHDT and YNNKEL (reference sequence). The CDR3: CASASGAGANVLTF. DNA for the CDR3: TGTGCCAGCGCTTCGGGGGCTGGGGCCAACGTCCTGACTTTC.

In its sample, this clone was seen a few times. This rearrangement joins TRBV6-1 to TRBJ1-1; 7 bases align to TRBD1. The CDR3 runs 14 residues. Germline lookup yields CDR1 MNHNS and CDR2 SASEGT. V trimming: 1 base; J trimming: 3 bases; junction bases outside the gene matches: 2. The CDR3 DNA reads TGTGCCAGCAGTGAAGACAGGGGAGACACTGAAGCTTTCTTT. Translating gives CASSEDRGDTEAFF.

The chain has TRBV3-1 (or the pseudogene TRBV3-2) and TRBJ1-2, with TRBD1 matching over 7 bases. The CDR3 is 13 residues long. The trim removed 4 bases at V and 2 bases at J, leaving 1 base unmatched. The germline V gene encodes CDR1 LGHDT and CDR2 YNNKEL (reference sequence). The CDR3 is CASSPGQNYGYTF. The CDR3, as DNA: TGTGCCAGCAGCCCGGGACAGAACTATGGCTACACCTTC.

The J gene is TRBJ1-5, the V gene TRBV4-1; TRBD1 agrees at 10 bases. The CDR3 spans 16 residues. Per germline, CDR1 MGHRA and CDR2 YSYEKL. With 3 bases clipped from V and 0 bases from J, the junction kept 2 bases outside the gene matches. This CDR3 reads CASSQGQGRSNQPQHF. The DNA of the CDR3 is TGCGCCAGCAGCCAGGGACAGGGGCGTAGCAATCAGCCCCAGCATTTT.

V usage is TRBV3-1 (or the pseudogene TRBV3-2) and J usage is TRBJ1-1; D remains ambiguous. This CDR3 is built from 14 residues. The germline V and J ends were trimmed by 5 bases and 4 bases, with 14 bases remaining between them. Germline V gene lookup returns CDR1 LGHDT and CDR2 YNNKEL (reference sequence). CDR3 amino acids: CASSSLVPGTEAFF. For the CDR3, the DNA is TGTGCCAGCAGCTCCCTAGTCCCTGGCACTGAAGCTTTCTTT.

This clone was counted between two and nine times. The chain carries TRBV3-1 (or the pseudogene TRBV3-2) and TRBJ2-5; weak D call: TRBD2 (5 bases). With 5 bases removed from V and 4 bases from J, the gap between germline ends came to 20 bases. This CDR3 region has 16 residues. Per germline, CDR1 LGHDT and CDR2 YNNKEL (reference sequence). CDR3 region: CASSDNRDSVTETQYF. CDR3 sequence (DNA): TGTGCCAGCAGCGATAACCGGGATTCTGTAACAGAGACCCAGTACTTC.

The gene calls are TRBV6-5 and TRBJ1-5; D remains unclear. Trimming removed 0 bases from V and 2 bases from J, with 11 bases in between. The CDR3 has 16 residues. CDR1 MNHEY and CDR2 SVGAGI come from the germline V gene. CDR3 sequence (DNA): TGTGCCAGCAGTTACTCGAGACCGGCGGGCAATCAGCCCCAGCATTTT. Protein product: CASSYSRPAGNQPQHF.

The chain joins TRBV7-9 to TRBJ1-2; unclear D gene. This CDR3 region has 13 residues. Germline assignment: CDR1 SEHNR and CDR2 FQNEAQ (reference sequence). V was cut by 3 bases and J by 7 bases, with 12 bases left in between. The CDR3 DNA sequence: TGTGCCAGCAGCTTGGGCAGTGGATCTGGCTACACCTTC. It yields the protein CASSLGSGSGYTF.

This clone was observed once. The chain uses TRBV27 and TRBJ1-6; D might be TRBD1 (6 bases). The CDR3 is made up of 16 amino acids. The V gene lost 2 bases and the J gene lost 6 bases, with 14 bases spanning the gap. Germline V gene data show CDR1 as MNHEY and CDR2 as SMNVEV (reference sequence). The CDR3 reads CASSLNSQGFNSPLHF. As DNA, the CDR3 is TGTGCCAGCAGTTTAAATTCCCAGGGGTTTAATTCACCCCTCCACTTT.

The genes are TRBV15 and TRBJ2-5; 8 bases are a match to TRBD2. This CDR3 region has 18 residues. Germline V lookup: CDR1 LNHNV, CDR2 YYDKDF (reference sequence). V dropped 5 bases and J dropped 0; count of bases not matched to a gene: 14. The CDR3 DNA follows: TGTGCCACCAGCCTCGGGGCGGGGGGCCGCCAGGACCAAGAGACCCAGTACTTC. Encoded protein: CATSLGAGGRQDQETQYF.

CDR3 in DNA: TGTGCCAGTAATACAGGGACTAACTATGGCTACACCTTC. Translation: CASNTGTNYGYTF. The chain couples TRBV6-5 to TRBJ1-2; TRBD1 might be the D (6 bases). V was cut by 9 bases and J by 0 bases, with 11 bases left in between. CDR1 is MNHEY, CDR2 SVGAGI, per germline. This CDR3 has 13 residues.

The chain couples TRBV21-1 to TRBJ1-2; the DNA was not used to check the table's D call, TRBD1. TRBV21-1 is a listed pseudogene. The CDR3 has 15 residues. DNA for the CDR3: TGTGCCAGCAGCCCGAAGGGACAGAACTCCTATGGCTACACCTTC. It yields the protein CASSPKGQNSYGYTF.

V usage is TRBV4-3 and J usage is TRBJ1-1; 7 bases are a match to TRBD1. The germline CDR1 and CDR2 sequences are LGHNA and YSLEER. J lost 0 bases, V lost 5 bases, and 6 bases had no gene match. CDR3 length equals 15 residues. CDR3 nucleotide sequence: TGCGCCAGCAGCATAACGGACAGGATGAACACTGAAGCTTTCTTT. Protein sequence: CASSITDRMNTEAFF.

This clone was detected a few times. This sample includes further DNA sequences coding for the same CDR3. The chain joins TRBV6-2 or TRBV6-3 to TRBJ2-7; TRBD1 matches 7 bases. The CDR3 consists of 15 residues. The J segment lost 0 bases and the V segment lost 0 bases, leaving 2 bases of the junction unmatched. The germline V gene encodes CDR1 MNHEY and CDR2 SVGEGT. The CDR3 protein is CASSYSRDSSYEQYF. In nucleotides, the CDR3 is TGTGCCAGCAGTTACTCGAGGGACAGCTCCTACGAGCAGTACTTC.